The 13 T cell receptor beta chains presented below share a single source sample, sequenced in a study of technical replicates of blood from a few donors (TCRdb year 2017). The method was the immunoSEQ multiplex PCR assay. This immuneACCESS table, as held by TCRdb, lists in-frame sequences with V and J called but not all clones. Of the missing ones, under half trace to an unresolved V gene in checked studies; the others have no known cause. For this sample there are approximately 79,000 clones; around 95% appear just once. The ten biggest clones cover 0.25% of the sample. Sequencing was performed on T cells isolated from PBMCs. The source of these receptors is a human donor in good health.

The rearrangement uses TRBV5-1 and TRBJ2-2; D perhaps matches TRBD1 (6 bases). Germline CDR1 and CDR2: SGHRS and YFSETQ. V was pared by 4 bases and J by 4 bases, with 14 bases between. The CDR3 is made up of 15 amino acids. CDR3 protein: CASSPTDRTTGELFF. The CDR3 nucleotides read TGCGCCAGCAGCCCCACGGACAGAACCACCGGGGAGCTGTTTTTT. The whole variable domain, remainder taken from reference TRBV5-1 and TRBJ2-2, is KAGVTQTPRYLIKTRGQQVTLSCSPISGHRSVSWYQQTPGQGLQFLFEYFSETQRNKGNFPGRFSGRQFSNSRSEMNVSTLELGDSALYLCASSPTDRTTGELFFGEGSRLTVL.

This chain joins TRBV6-1 and TRBJ2-3, with D possibly matching TRBD2 (6 bases). Germline CDR1 reads MNHNS; CDR2 reads SASEGT. V was shortened by 6 bases and J by 2 bases, with 12 bases between the two germline ends. CDR3 length equals 14 residues. The CDR3 loop reads CASRGLGLTDTQYF. The CDR3 DNA reads as TGTGCCAGCAGGGGACTGGGACTCACAGATACGCAGTATTTT.

V usage is TRBV29-1 and J usage is TRBJ1-2; a possible D gene is TRBD1 (6 bases). CDR1 is SQVTM, CDR2 ANQGSEA, per germline. Trimming took 4 bases from V and 3 from J, leaving 9 bases between them. The length of the CDR3 is 12 residues. CDR3 nucleotides: TGCAGCGTTGGCAGGGGCGACTATGGCTACACCTTC. Amino acids: CSVGRGDYGYTF.

The V call is TRBV7-9, the J call TRBJ2-1; tentative D call: TRBD1 (5 bases). Between the trimmed V and J ends, which lost 0 bases and 5 bases, there was a span of 5 bases. CDR1 is SEHNR and CDR2 is FQNEAQ in the germline V gene (reference sequence). The CDR3 has 13 residues. The CDR3 DNA sequence: TGTGCCAGCAGCTTAGCGGGGCACAATGAGCAGTTCTTC. Translated: CASSLAGHNEQFF.

The rearrangement uses TRBV30 and TRBJ2-7, with TRBD1 as a possible D gene (5 bases). This CDR3 spans 13 amino acids. The V end was cut by 2 bases, the J end by 4 bases, with 12 bases between. Germline V gives CDR1 GTSNPN, CDR2 SVGIG (reference sequence). CDR3: CAWSSFQGYEQYF. For the CDR3, the DNA is TGTGCCTGGAGTTCTTTCCAGGGATACGAGCAGTACTTC.

The chain joins TRBV9 to TRBJ2-7; the match to TRBD1 covers 9 bases. This CDR3 is built from 17 residues. Germline loops: CDR1 SGDLS, CDR2 YYNGEE. Trimming cost V 5 bases and J 2 bases; bases outside gene matches: 14. The CDR3 bases are TGTGCCAGCAGTAGATACGGGACAGGGTTCACCCCCTACGAGCAGTACTTC. It encodes CASSRYGTGFTPYEQYF.

The chain links TRBV9 to TRBJ1-1; D gene uncertain. Looked up from germline, CDR1 is SGDLS and CDR2 is YYNGEE. CDR3 size: 14 residues. Trimming removed 0 bases from V and 1 base from J, with 7 bases in between. This CDR3 reads CASSVGAGNTEAFF. CDR3 sequence (DNA): TGTGCCAGCAGCGTAGGGGCAGGGAACACTGAAGCTTTCTTT.

This clone has a single count. The rearrangement uses TRBV11-3 and TRBJ1-2; 8 bases are shared with TRBD1. The CDR3 totals 14 residues. V shed 6 bases and J 7 bases; nucleotides not matched to a gene: 10. CDR1 is SGHNT and CDR2 is YENEEA in the germline V gene. For the CDR3, the DNA is TGTGCCAGCAGTCCGACAGGGGCGGGCTTTGGCTACACCTTC. Its translation: CASSPTGAGFGYTF.

V and J are TRBV19 and TRBJ1-4, with 7 bases fitting TRBD1. Germline CDR1 reads LNHDA; CDR2 reads SQIVND (reference sequence). This CDR3 is built from 18 residues. Trimming cost V 6 bases and J 4 bases; bases outside gene matches: 17. CDR3 nucleotide sequence: TGTGCCAGTAGGGACTCAAACTTCAGGACAGGTTTTAATGAAAAACTGTTTTTT. This gives the protein CASRDSNFRTGFNEKLFF. The full variable domain, rest sourced from reference TRBV19 and TRBJ1-4, is DGGITQSPKYLFRKEGQNVTLSCEQNLNHDAMYWYRQDPGQGLRLIYYSQIVNDFQKGDIAEGYSVSREKKESFPLTVTSAQKNPTAFYLCASRDSNFRTGFNEKLFFGSGTQLSVL.

The chain couples TRBV28 to TRBJ1-5; no clear D gene. The CDR3 spans 19 residues. V was clipped by 3 bases and J by 0 bases, with 21 bases between them. CDR1 is MDHEN, CDR2 SYDVKM, per germline. CDR3 amino acids: CASSLRFVIGFYSNQPQHF. CDR3 in DNA: TGTGCCAGCAGTTTGAGGTTCGTTATTGGTTTTTATAGCAATCAGCCCCAGCATTTT.

V gene TRBV5-1 combines with J gene TRBJ1-1; D not certain. Germline values: CDR1 SGHRS, CDR2 YFSETQ. V lost 1 base and J 2 bases, leaving 12 bases between the germline ends. The CDR3 length is 15 residues. This CDR3 is CASSLSPSGNTEAFF. The CDR3 nucleotides read TGCGCCAGCAGCTTGAGCCCCTCGGGAAACACTGAAGCTTTCTTT.

The chain employs TRBV7-8 and TRBJ1-2, with D perhaps matching TRBD1 (5 bases). Germline-derived CDR1 and CDR2 are SGHVS and FQNEAQ. This CDR3 has 12 residues. V was clipped by 7 bases and J by 4 bases, with 10 bases between them. The CDR3 DNA sequence: TGTGCCAGCACCGAGGGACTCTATGGCTACACCTTC. Translation: CASTEGLYGYTF. Complete variable domain (other parts from reference TRBV7-8 and TRBJ1-2): GAGVSQSPRYKVAKRGQDVALRCDPISGHVSLFWYQQALGQGPEFLTYFQNEAQLDKSGLPSDRFFAERPEGSVSTLKIQRTQQEDSAVYLCASTEGLYGYTFGSGTRLTVV.

The J gene is TRBJ1-5, the V gene TRBV30; 9 bases are a match to TRBD1. This CDR3 is 15 amino acids long. With 5 bases clipped from V and 1 base from J, the junction kept 6 bases outside the gene matches. The germline V gene encodes CDR1 GTSNPN and CDR2 SVGIG (reference sequence). Here the CDR3 reads CAWDGTGSSNQPQHF. CDR3 DNA: TGTGCCTGGGACGGGACAGGGTCAAGCAATCAGCCCCAGCATTTT. Using reference TRBV30 and TRBJ1-5 for the parts outside the CDR3, the full variable domain is SQTIHQWPATLVQPVGSPLSLECTVEGTSNPNLYWYRQAAGRGLQLLFYSVGIGQISSEVPQNLSASRPQDRQFILSSKKLLLSDSGFYLCAWDGTGSSNQPQHFGDGTRLSIL.